This entry lists 4 T cell receptor beta chains sequenced from one sample in a study of control samples from healthy donors and cancer patients. The method was immunoSEQ multiplex PCR; TCRdb's version includes in-frame clones alone and lacks a portion of them. The table records 110,000 to 150,000 clones, 85% to 95% of them present only once. The sequencing sample was made of PBMCs. The origin of the receptors is a man between 60 and 75 years old with colorectal cancer.

The chain carries TRBV2 and TRBJ2-3; the D gene is possibly TRBD1 (5 bases). Per germline, CDR1 SNHLY and CDR2 FYNNEI. V was clipped by 9 bases and J by 2 bases, with 15 bases between them. The length of the CDR3 is 14 residues. CDR3 sequence: CASAVGRVTDTQYF. The DNA of the CDR3 is TGTGCCAGTGCTGTAGGCAGGGTCACAGATACGCAGTATTTT. Full variable domain (outside the CDR3, taken from reference TRBV2 and TRBJ2-3): EPEVTQTPSHQVTQMGQEVILRCVPISNHLYFYWYRQILGQKVEFLVSFYNNEISEKSEIFDDQFSVERPDGSNFTLKIRSTKLEDSAMYFCASAVGRVTDTQYFGPGTRLTVL.

This chain uses TRBV11-2 with TRBJ2-3, with 9 positions matching TRBD1. The CDR3 has 15 amino acids. Losses at the gene ends were 7 bases for V and 6 bases for J; bases not matched to a gene: 11. The germline gives CDR1 SGHAT, CDR2 FQNNGV. CDR3 region: CASTPVTGGGDTQYF. The CDR3 DNA reads as TGTGCCAGCACCCCAGTGACAGGGGGAGGTGATACGCAGTATTTT.

The chain employs TRBV6-5 and TRBJ1-5; D not resolved. The ends were cut back, 10 bases at V and 2 bases at J, with 9 bases in the middle. CDR3 length equals 12 residues. CDR1 MNHEY and CDR2 SVGAGI come from the germline V gene. In DNA form, the CDR3 reads TGTGCCACCCGAGATGGCAATCAGCCCCAGCATTTT. Translation gives CATRDGNQPQHF.

This chain joins TRBV6-2 or TRBV6-3 and TRBJ1-6; 7 bases match TRBD1. This CDR3 is built from 15 residues. The germline CDR1 and CDR2 sequences are MNHEY and SVGEGT. Unmatched junction bases numbered 11, after V lost 6 bases and J lost 9 bases. The CDR3 DNA is TGTGCCAGCAGCTCCCGGACAGGCTCGGGTTCACCCCTCCACTTT. Protein product: CASSSRTGSGSPLHF.